Listed below are T cell receptor beta chains from one sample, sequenced in a study of cytomegalovirus exposure and HLA in healthy donors. Sequenced by immunoSEQ multiplex PCR; TCRdb stores in-frame clones only, minus some. This table holds over 70,000 clones, over 65% found once. The material sequenced was PBMCs. These receptors came from a man aged 25-40 years in good health and CMV-seropositive. CDR3s include the opening cysteine and the closing phenylalanine or tryptophan. D genes are given only for firm matches. Clone size appears in some rows only: once, few, many, or a class for an expanded clone.

size	D	J	V	CDR3	DNA
NA	NA	TRBJ1-5	TRBV6-5	CASSPVGSNQPQHF	TGTGCCAGCAGTCCCGTCGGGAGCAATCAGCCCCAGCATTTT
NA	TRBD2	TRBJ2-1	TRBV7-9	CASSPQAGGYNEQFF	TGTGCCAGCAGCCCGCAAGCGGGAGGGTACAATGAGCAGTTCTTC
NA	NA	TRBJ2-1	TRBV7-9	CASSPEGGQGYNEQFF	TGTGCCAGCAGCCCCGAGGGGGGGCAGGGCTACAATGAGCAGTTCTTC
NA	TRBD2	TRBJ2-7	TRBV10-1	CASRKTSGGVYEQYF	TGCGCCAGCAGGAAGACTAGCGGGGGAGTCTACGAGCAGTACTTC
few	TRBD1	TRBJ1-5	TRBV6-5	CASRRQGYSNQPQHF	TGTGCCAGCAGAAGACAGGGGTATAGCAATCAGCCCCAGCATTTT
NA	TRBD2	TRBJ2-3	TRBV30	CAWSLGGASTDTQYF	TGTGCCTGGAGTCTCGGGGGGGCATCCACAGATACGCAGTATTTT
NA	NA	TRBJ2-1	TRBV7-7	CASSRTHWTLRQDNEQFF	TGTGCCAGCAGCCGCACCCATTGGACTTTGAGACAGGACAATGAGCAGTTCTTC
NA	TRBD2	TRBJ2-5	TRBV27	CASSFSLAGVGETQYF	TGTGCCAGCAGTTTCTCCTTGGCGGGAGTAGGAGAGACCCAGTACTTC
once	NA	TRBJ1-1	TRBV7-9	CASSLASSFRTEAFF	TGTGCCAGCAGCTTAGCGAGCTCTTTCCGAACTGAAGCTTTCTTT
NA	NA	TRBJ1-1	TRBV9	CASSALQGNTEAFF	TGTGCCAGCAGCGCACTACAGGGGAACACTGAAGCTTTCTTT
NA	NA	TRBJ2-2	TRBV19	CASTYNGELFF	TGTGCCAGTACCTATAACGGGGAGCTGTTTTTT
NA	TRBD1	TRBJ1-2	TRBV27	CASSTRTGARGDYGYTF	TGTGCCAGCAGTACACGGACAGGGGCTAGGGGAGACTATGGCTACACCTTC
NA	NA	TRBJ1-2	TRBV6-1	CASSETGNYGYPF	TGTGCCAGCAGTGAGACCGGTAACTATGGCTACCCCTTC
NA	TRBD1	TRBJ1-5	TRBV7-9	CASSSTDRGSYQPQHF	TGTGCCAGCAGCTCAACAGACAGGGGGAGTTATCAGCCCCAGCATTTT
few	NA	TRBJ2-3	TRBV30	CAWSGGSGGVDTQYF	TGTGCCTGGAGTGGAGGTAGCGGAGGGGTAGATACGCAGTATTTT
once	TRBD1	TRBJ1-5	TRBV2	CASGGAGQGLGQPQHF	TGTGCCAGCGGGGGAGCGGGACAGGGCCTAGGTCAGCCCCAGCATTTT